The 25 T cell receptor beta chains given below trace back to one sample, sequenced in a study of blood T cell repertoires in COVID-19. The data were produced by immunoSEQ multiplex PCR, yet TCRdb's version contains in-frame clones alone and is incomplete. This table has tens of thousands of clones, around 88% appearing once. The sequencing input was peripheral blood. These receptors were taken from a woman aged 60-70 years with COVID-19, enrolled during active disease.

This CDR3 is CASSLSYGGAELFF. The CDR3 DNA reads as TGTGCCAGCAGTCTTTCATATGGGGGGGCCGAACTGTTTTTT. The chain carries TRBV13 and TRBJ1-4, with a weak D call TRBD1 (6 bases). Looked up from germline, CDR1 is PRHDT and CDR2 is FYEKMQ (reference sequence). The CDR3 length is 14 residues. V lost 6 bases and J lost 12, with 20 bases in between.

The gene calls are TRBV6-5 and TRBJ2-1; TRBD2 matches 7 bases. Germline V gene data show CDR1 as MNHEY and CDR2 as SVGAGI. The CDR3 contains 13 residues. The V and J ends lost 11 bases and 3 bases, in that order; junction bases with no gene match: 7. The CDR3 DNA sequence: TGTGCCCTCCGTGGCGGGGGCTACAATGAGCAGTTCTTC. This sequence encodes CALRGGGYNEQFF.

The chain couples TRBV24-1 to TRBJ2-5; no clear D gene. Germline V gene sequence: CDR1 KGHDR, CDR2 SFDVKD. V lost 2 bases and J lost 5, with 5 bases in between. The CDR3 is 12 residues long. This chain's CDR3 is CATSDSLETQYF. For the CDR3, the DNA is TGTGCCACCAGTGATTCCCTTGAGACCCAGTACTTC.

The chain couples TRBV29-1 to TRBJ1-1; possibly TRBD1 for D (5 bases). The CDR3 spans 13 residues. Germline CDR1 SQVTM, CDR2 ANQGSEA. V dropped 7 bases and J dropped 1 base, with 13 bases sitting between them. CDR3 sequence reads: CSGGGGTNTEAFF. In nucleotides, the CDR3 is TGCAGCGGGGGTGGAGGGACGAACACTGAAGCTTTCTTT.

In its sample, this clone was seen a few times. V gene TRBV19 combines with J gene TRBJ1-2, with 7 bases matching TRBD1. The CDR3 consists of 14 residues. Trimming at V came to 5 bases and at J to 3 bases, leaving 6 bases not matched to a gene. Looked up from germline, CDR1 is LNHDA and CDR2 is SQIVND (reference sequence). CDR3 in amino acids: CASSPRTGYYGYTF. As DNA, the CDR3 is TGTGCCAGTAGTCCTAGGACAGGATACTATGGCTACACCTTC.

V usage is TRBV15 and J usage is TRBJ1-2; D is unresolved. Germline V CDR1 and CDR2: LNHNV, YYDKDF (reference sequence). This CDR3 has 15 amino acids. Trimming pared 3 bases from V and 8 bases from J, leaving 19 bases between. The CDR3, as DNA: TGTGCCACCAGCAGCCTGCGGGTTCGTCGTGGGGGCTACACCTTC. Residues: CATSSLRVRRGGYTF.

The rearrangement uses TRBV7-2 and TRBJ2-3; possibly TRBD1 for D (5 bases). There are 16 residues in the CDR3. Trimming removed 2 bases at V and 2 bases at J, with 14 bases between. Germline CDR1 reads SGHTA; CDR2 reads FQGNSA. CDR3 residues: CASSLYLQAATDTQYF. Here the CDR3 DNA reads TGTGCCAGCAGCTTATACCTACAGGCGGCCACAGATACGCAGTATTTT.

The rearrangement links TRBV4-1 to TRBJ2-5; D possibly corresponds to TRBD2 (5 bases). Germline loops: CDR1 MGHRA, CDR2 YSYEKL. Trimming pared 6 bases from V and 4 bases from J, leaving 12 bases between. The CDR3 extends over 13 amino acids. The CDR3, as DNA: TGCGCCAGCAGTTCCATAGCGTCAGAGACCCAGTACTTC. Protein product: CASSSIASETQYF.

The chain uses TRBV4-1 and TRBJ1-5, with a weak D call TRBD1 (6 bases). V gave up 6 bases and J gave up 6 bases, with 21 bases separating them. CDR3 length equals 16 residues. Looked up from germline, CDR1 is MGHRA and CDR2 is YSYEKL. CDR3 protein: CASRTARAGVVQPQHF. In DNA, the CDR3 is TGCGCCAGCAGAACGGCTAGGGCAGGGGTTGTTCAGCCCCAGCATTTT.

V is TRBV7-3 and J is TRBJ2-2, with 8 bases aligning to TRBD2. V was clipped by 5 bases and J by 1 base; unmatched bases: 6. CDR3 size: 16 residues. Looked up from germline, CDR1 is SGHTA and CDR2 is FQGTGA. The DNA for the CDR3 is TGTGCCAGCAGCCCACTAGCGGTTAGGAACACCGGGGAGCTGTTTTTT. This translates into CASSPLAVRNTGELFF.

The rearrangement joins TRBV5-4 to TRBJ2-7; TRBD1 matches at 11 bases. Germline CDR1 is SGHNT and CDR2 is YYREEE (reference sequence). With V trimmed by 3 bases and J by 2 bases, 7 bases remained unmatched. The CDR3 covers 16 residues. CDR3 bases: TGTGCCAGCAGCTGGGGACAGGGGGTAGGAACCTACGAGCAGTACTTC. This gives the protein CASSWGQGVGTYEQYF. Variable domain in full (rest from reference TRBV5-4 and TRBJ2-7): ETGVTQSPTHLIKTRGQQVTLRCSSQSGHNTVSWYQQALGQGPQFIFQYYREEENGRGNFPPRFSGLQFPNYSSELNVNALELDDSALYLCASSWGQGVGTYEQYFGPGTRLTVT.

V and J are TRBV7-8 and TRBJ2-6; tentatively, D is TRBD1 (6 bases). CDR3 size: 18 residues. V dropped 4 bases and J dropped 0 bases, with 16 bases sitting between them. Germline CDR1 reads SGHVS; CDR2 reads FQNEAQ. This CDR3 is CASSSGQFGVSGANVLTF. The CDR3 DNA reads TGTGCCAGCAGCTCCGGACAGTTTGGTGTCTCTGGGGCCAACGTCCTGACTTTC.

This chain uses TRBV12-5 with TRBJ1-1, with 10 bases matching TRBD1. Germline CDR1 is LGHNT and CDR2 is FRNRAP. The CDR3 has 16 amino acids. The V segment lost 0 bases and the J segment 5 bases; nucleotides outside the gene matches: 6. The CDR3 reads CASGLVRTGGRTEAFF. Here the CDR3 DNA reads TGTGCTAGTGGTTTGGTAAGGACAGGGGGAAGGACTGAAGCTTTCTTT.

CDR3 amino acids: CASSTERTGAQTQYF. CDR3 DNA: TGCGCCAGCAGCACAGAGAGGACAGGGGCGCAGACCCAGTACTTC. V usage is TRBV4-1 and J usage is TRBJ2-5; 9 bases are shared with TRBD1. The CDR3 consists of 15 residues. The germline CDR1 and CDR2 sequences are MGHRA and YSYEKL. Germline trimming cut 5 bases from V and 6 bases from J; bases unmatched to any gene: 10.

This clone was seen more than once but under ten times. This chain links TRBV18 with TRBJ1-4; 9 nucleotides match TRBD1. J was trimmed by 7 bases and V by 1 base; bases with no gene match: 4. CDR1 is KGHSH, CDR2 LQKENI, per germline. This CDR3 spans 15 amino acids. The CDR3 reads CASSPLTGGGEKLFF. The CDR3 coding sequence is TGTGCCAGCTCACCACTTACAGGGGGCGGTGAAAAACTGTTTTTT.

In DNA, the CDR3 is TGTGCCAGCAGCCAAGGGGATAGCGGGGGCCCCTACAATGAGCAGTTCTTC. Its translation: CASSQGDSGGPYNEQFF. The V gene is TRBV3-1 (or the pseudogene TRBV3-2), the J gene TRBJ2-1; 9 nucleotides agree with TRBD2. CDR1 is LGHDT and CDR2 is YNNKEL in the germline V gene (reference sequence). The CDR3 is made up of 17 amino acids. V lost 1 base, J lost 2 bases, and 6 bases stayed unmatched.

J is TRBJ1-1 and V is TRBV12-3 or TRBV12-4; D not certain. CDR3 size: 13 residues. The germline V and J ends were trimmed by 3 bases and 6 bases, with 11 bases remaining between them. The CDR3 nucleotides are TGTGCCAGCAGTTTCGATCGGGTTTCTGAAGCTTTCTTT. It yields the protein CASSFDRVSEAFF.

The chain has TRBV5-4 and TRBJ2-1, with 13 bases matching TRBD2. CDR1 is SGHNT, CDR2 YYREEE, per germline (reference sequence). The CDR3 is 16 residues long. Trimming removed 4 bases from V and 5 bases from J; junction bases left unmatched: 6. In DNA, the CDR3 is TGTGCCAGCAGCCCGATACTAGCGGGGGGGAACAATGAGCAGTTCTTC. Translation gives CASSPILAGGNNEQFF.

The chain carries TRBV6-2 or TRBV6-3 and TRBJ2-5; 7 bases match TRBD2. The CDR3 runs 16 residues. Trimming at V came to 4 bases and at J to 1 base, leaving 9 bases not matched to a gene. CDR1 MNHEY and CDR2 SVGEGT come from the germline V gene. The CDR3 DNA reads TGTGCCAGCAGTTCCCGGGACTACCTCTCCCAAGAGACCCAGTACTTC. Its protein product is CASSSRDYLSQETQYF.

This clone was found once. The V and J genes are TRBV23-1 and TRBJ2-1; D unclear. TRBV23-1 is an ORF, and what it does is uncertain. Trimming cost V 9 bases and J 9 bases, with 9 bases left between them. The CDR3 length is 10 residues. The CDR3 sequence: CARKQVEQFF. CDR3 nucleotides: TGCGCCAGAAAGCAGGTTGAGCAGTTCTTC.

The chain links TRBV10-1 to TRBJ2-4; TRBD2 agrees at 7 bases. V gave up 2 bases and J gave up 1 base; unmatched junction bases: 14. Germline V lookup: CDR1 WNHNN, CDR2 SYGVQD (reference sequence). CDR3 length: 19 amino acids. The CDR3 protein is CASSERVVGGRGAKNIQYF. Here the CDR3 DNA reads TGCGCCAGCAGTGAGCGGGTTGTGGGGGGGAGAGGGGCCAAAAACATTCAGTACTTC.

The CDR3 region is CASSQVAIGRRTDTQYF. The CDR3 nucleotides read TGCGCCAGCAGCCAAGTTGCTATCGGAAGGAGGACAGATACGCAGTATTTT. This chain connects TRBV4-1 to TRBJ2-3, with D possibly being TRBD2 (5 bases). V was cut by 1 base and J by 3 bases, with 17 bases left in between. The CDR3 extends over 17 amino acids. Germline V lookup: CDR1 MGHRA, CDR2 YSYEKL.

The chain uses TRBV5-1 and TRBJ1-2; 7 positions match TRBD1. J lost 0 bases, V lost 4 bases, and 9 bases had no gene match. This CDR3 has 16 amino acids. The V gene's germline CDR1 is SGHRS and CDR2 YFSETQ. The CDR3, as DNA: TGCGCCAGCAGCCTCACCAGGGACAGTGCTAACTATGGCTACACCTTC. The encoded protein is CASSLTRDSANYGYTF. The complete variable domain, with remaining parts taken from reference TRBV5-1 and TRBJ1-2, reads KAGVTQTPRYLIKTRGQQVTLSCSPISGHRSVSWYQQTPGQGLQFLFEYFSETQRNKGNFPGRFSGRQFSNSRSEMNVSTLELGDSALYLCASSLTRDSANYGYTFGSGTRLTVV.

This chain joins TRBV6-6 and TRBJ2-7, with TRBD1 matching over 7 bases. Germline V CDR1 and CDR2: MNHNY, SVGAGI (reference sequence). The junction had 4 bases not matched to a gene; V was cut back by 5 bases and J by 6 bases. This CDR3 region has 12 residues. The CDR3 spells CASSDRVFEQYF. CDR3 nucleotide sequence: TGTGCCAGCAGTGACAGGGTATTCGAGCAGTACTTC.

The chain carries TRBV11-2 and TRBJ2-1; 14 bases align to TRBD2. Unmatched junction bases numbered 7, after V lost 5 bases and J lost 7 bases. There are 16 residues in the CDR3. Germline lookup yields CDR1 SGHAT and CDR2 FQNNGV. The CDR3 loop reads CASSPRTSGGSNEQFF. The CDR3, as DNA: TGTGCCAGCAGCCCGCGGACTAGCGGGGGGAGTAATGAGCAGTTCTTC.